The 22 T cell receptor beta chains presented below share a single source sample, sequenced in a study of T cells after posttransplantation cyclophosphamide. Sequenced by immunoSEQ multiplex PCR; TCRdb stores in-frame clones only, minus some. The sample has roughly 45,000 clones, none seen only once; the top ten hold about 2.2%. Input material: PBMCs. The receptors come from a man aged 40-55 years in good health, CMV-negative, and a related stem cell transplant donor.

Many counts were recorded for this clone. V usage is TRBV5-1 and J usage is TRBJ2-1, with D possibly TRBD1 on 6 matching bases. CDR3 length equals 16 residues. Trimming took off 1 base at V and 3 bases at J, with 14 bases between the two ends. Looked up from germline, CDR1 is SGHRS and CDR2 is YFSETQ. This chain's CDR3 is CASSLTSYRVYNEQFF. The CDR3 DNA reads TGCGCCAGCAGCTTGACCAGTTACAGGGTCTACAATGAGCAGTTCTTC. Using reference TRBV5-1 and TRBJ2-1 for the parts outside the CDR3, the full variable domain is KAGVTQTPRYLIKTRGQQVTLSCSPISGHRSVSWYQQTPGQGLQFLFEYFSETQRNKGNFPGRFSGRQFSNSRSEMNVSTLELGDSALYLCASSLTSYRVYNEQFFGPGTRLTVL.

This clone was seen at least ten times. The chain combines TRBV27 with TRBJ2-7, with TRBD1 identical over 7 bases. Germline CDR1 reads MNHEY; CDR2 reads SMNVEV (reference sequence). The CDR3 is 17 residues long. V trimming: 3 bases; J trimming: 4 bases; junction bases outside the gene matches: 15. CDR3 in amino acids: CASSFRQGMLSGYEQYF. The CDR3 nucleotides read TGTGCCAGCAGTTTCCGACAGGGCATGCTATCTGGGTACGAGCAGTACTTC.

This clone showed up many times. CDR3 sequence reads: CASTTAGQPTGELFF. CDR3 nucleotides: TGTGCCAGTACTACAGCGGGCCAACCCACCGGGGAGCTGTTTTTT. The V and J genes are TRBV19 and TRBJ2-2; D is perhaps TRBD2 (6 bases). V was trimmed by 7 bases and J by 4 bases, leaving 16 bases between them. There are 15 residues in the CDR3. Germline CDR1 LNHDA, CDR2 SQIVND (reference sequence).

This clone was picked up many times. CDR3 sequence reads: CASSLAGGVWAQHF. The CDR3 nucleotides are TGTGCCAGCAGTTTGGCAGGGGGCGTTTGGGCCCAGCATTTT. The chain joins TRBV28 to TRBJ1-5; 8 bases are a match to TRBD1. V lost 3 bases, J lost 11 bases, and 9 bases stayed unmatched. This CDR3 comprises 14 residues. Germline CDR1 reads MDHEN; CDR2 reads SYDVKM.

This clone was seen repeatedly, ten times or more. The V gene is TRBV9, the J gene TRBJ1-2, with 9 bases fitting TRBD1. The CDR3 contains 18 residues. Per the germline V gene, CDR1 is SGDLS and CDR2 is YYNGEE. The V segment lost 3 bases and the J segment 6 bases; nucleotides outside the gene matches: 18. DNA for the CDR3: TGTGCCAGCAGCGCAACCTCGGGCTCCGGGACAGGGATTCATGGCTACACCTTC. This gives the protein CASSATSGSGTGIHGYTF.

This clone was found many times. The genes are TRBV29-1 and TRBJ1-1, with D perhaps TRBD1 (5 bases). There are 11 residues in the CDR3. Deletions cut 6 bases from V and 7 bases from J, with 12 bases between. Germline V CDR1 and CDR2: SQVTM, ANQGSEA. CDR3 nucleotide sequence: TGCAGCGTAAACAGGAGAGGTGAAGCTTTCTTT. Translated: CSVNRRGEAFF.

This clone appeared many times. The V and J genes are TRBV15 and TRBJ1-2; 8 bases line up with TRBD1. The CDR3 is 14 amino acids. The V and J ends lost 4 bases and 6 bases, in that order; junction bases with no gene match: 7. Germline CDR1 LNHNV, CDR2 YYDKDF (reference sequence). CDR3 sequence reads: CATSTRVTGDGYTF. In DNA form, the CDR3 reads TGTGCCACCAGCACTCGTGTGACAGGGGATGGCTACACCTTC.

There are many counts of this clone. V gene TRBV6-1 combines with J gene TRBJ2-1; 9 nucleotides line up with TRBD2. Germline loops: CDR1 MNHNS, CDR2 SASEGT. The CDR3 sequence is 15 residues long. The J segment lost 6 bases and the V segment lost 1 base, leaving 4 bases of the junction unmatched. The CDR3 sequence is CASSEEGSGSNEQFF. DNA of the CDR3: TGTGCCAGCAGTGAAGAGGGTAGCGGGAGCAATGAGCAGTTCTTC.

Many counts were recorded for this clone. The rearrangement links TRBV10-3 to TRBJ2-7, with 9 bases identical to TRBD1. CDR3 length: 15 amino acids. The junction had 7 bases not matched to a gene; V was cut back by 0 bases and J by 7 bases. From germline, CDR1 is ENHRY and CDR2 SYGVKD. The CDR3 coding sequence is TGTGCCATCAGTGAGTCCGGGACAGGGTTAAAGGAGCAGTACTTC. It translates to CAISESGTGLKEQYF.

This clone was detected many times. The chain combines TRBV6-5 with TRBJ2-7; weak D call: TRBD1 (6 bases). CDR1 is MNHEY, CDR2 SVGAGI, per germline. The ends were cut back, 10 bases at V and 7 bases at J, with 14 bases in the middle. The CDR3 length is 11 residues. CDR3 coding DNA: TGTGCCACGATAAGAGGACAGGAGCAGTACTTC. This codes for CATIRGQEQYF.

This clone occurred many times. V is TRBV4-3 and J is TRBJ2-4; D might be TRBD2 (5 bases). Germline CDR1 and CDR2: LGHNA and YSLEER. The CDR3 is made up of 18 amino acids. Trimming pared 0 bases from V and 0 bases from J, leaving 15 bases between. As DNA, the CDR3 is TGCGCCAGCAGCCAAGATTTTAAGACGGGATTAGCCAAAAACATTCAGTACTTC. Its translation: CASSQDFKTGLAKNIQYF.

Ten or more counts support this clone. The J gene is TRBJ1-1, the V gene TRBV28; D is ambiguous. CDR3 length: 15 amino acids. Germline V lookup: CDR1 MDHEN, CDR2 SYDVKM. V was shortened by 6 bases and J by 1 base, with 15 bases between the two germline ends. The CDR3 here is CASRPATGSNTEAFF. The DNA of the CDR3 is TGTGCCAGCAGGCCCGCGACGGGTTCGAACACTGAAGCTTTCTTT.

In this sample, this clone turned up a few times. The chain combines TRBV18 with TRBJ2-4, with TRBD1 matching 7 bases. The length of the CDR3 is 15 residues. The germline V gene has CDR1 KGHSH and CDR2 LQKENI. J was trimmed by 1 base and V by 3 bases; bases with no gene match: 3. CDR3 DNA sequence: TGTGCCAGCTCACCGGAGACAGGGGCCAAAAACATTCAGTACTTC. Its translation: CASSPETGAKNIQYF.

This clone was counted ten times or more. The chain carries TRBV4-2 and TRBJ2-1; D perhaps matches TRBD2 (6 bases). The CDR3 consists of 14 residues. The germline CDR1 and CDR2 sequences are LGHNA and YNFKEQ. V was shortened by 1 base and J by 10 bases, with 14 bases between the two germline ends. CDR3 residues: CASSQGLEEREQFF. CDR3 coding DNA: TGTGCCAGCAGCCAAGGACTAGAAGAAAGGGAGCAGTTCTTC.

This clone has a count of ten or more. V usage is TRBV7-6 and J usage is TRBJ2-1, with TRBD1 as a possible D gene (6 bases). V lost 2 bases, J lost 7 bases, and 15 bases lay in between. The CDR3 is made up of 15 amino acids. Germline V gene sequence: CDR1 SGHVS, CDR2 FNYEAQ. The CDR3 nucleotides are TGTGCCAGCAGCTTAATGCAGGCCAGGGGAAATGAGCAGTTCTTC. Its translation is CASSLMQARGNEQFF.

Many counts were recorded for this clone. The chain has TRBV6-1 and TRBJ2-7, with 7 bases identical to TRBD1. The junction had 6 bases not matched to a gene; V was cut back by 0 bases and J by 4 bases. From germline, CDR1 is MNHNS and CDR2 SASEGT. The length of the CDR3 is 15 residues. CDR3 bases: TGTGCCAGCAGTGAAGCTTGGCAGGGGGAGTACGAGCAGTACTTC. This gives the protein CASSEAWQGEYEQYF.

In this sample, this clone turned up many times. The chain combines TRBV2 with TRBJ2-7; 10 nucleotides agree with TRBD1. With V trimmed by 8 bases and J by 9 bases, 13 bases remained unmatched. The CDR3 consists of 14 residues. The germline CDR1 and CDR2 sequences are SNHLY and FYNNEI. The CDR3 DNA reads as TGTGCCAGCTCACCCTTGACAGGGGGCGGTTTGCAGTACTTC. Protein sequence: CASSPLTGGGLQYF.

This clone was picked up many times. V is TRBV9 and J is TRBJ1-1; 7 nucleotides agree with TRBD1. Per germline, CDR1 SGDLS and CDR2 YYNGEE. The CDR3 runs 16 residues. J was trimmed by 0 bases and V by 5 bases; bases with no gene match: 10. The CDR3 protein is CASSPDREDVNTEAFF. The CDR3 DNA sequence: TGTGCCAGCAGTCCCGACAGGGAAGACGTGAACACTGAAGCTTTCTTT.

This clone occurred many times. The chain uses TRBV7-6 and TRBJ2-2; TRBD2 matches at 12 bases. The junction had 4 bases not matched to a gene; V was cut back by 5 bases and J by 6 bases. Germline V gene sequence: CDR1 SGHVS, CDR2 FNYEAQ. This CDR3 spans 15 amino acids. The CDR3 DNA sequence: TGTGCCAGCAGCCCCCGACTAGCGGGGGCCGGGGAGCTGTTTTTT. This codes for CASSPRLAGAGELFF.

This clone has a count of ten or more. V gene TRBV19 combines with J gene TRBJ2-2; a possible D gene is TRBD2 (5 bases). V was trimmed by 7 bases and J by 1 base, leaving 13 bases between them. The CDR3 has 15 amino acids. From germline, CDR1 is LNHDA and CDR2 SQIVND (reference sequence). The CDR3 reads CASMAKRKNTGELFF. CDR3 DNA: TGTGCCAGTATGGCAAAGCGGAAGAACACCGGGGAGCTGTTTTTT.

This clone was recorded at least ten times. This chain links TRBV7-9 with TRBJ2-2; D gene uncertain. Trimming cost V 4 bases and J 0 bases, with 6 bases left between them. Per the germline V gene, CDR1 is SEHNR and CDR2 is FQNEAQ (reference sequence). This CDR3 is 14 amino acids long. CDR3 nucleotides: TGTGCCAGCAGCTCTTACACGAACACCGGGGAGCTGTTTTTT. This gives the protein CASSSYTNTGELFF.

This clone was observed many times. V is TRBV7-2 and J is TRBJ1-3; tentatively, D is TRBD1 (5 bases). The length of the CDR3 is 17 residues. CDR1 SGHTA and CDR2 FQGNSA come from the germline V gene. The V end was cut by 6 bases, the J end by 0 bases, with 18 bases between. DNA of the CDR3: TGTGCCAGCAGAGGTGCCTGGGGGGGTGTCTCTGGAAACACCATATATTTT. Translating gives CASRGAWGGVSGNTIYF.